This paragraph reports one TCR beta chain. Its antigen is unknown. The entry originates in a study of radiotherapy plus CTLA-4 blockade in lung cancer. Whole-study context: Across the patients, objective responses occurred in approximately 19%, and disease control in over 25%.

Broader study findings: Clones of tumor-derived TCRs expanded in blood after radiotherapy plus ipilimumab.

The CDR3 is 15 amino acids. V was clipped by 6 bases and J by 0 bases; unmatched bases: 4. Germline V CDR1 and CDR2: MDHEN, SYDVKM. Sequencing used immunoSEQ multiplex PCR; TCRdb keeps in-frame clones, though not all of them. The sample contains about 80,000 clones, roughly four fifths of which appear only once. The rearrangement links TRBV28 to TRBJ1-5, with 8 bases lining up with TRBD1. The source material was peripheral blood, sampled from a patient treated with radiotherapy plus ipilimumab. The sequence was obtained from a human donor with non-small cell lung cancer who had stable disease on radiotherapy plus ipilimumab. CDR3 sequence reads: CASRMDRASNQPQHF. The CDR3 region has the DNA TGTGCCAGCAGAATGGACAGGGCTAGCAATCAGCCCCAGCATTTT.